This T cell receptor (beta chain) was captured in a study of blood T cell repertoires in COVID-19. On the study more broadly: Researchers got acute and convalescent COVID-19 samples from the United States, Italy and Spain.

With V trimmed by 5 bases and J by 2 bases, 9 bases remained unmatched. In germline, CDR1 is MDHEN, CDR2 SYDVKM. CDR3 length: 15 residues. Authors' analysis steps: Using reference gene primer amplification, nucleated cell counts were estimated. Assay: immunoSEQ multiplex PCR; the TCRdb copy retains only in-frame clones and omits some. The V and J calls and clone size come from that table; D and trimming were worked out from the DNA. The table has some 120,000 clones, around 88% seen once; the top ten hold about 6%. This chain links TRBV28 with TRBJ2-7; TRBD2 matches 7 bases. This sequence was found in a man of 80 years or more with active or convalescent COVID-19. Sequencing was carried out using peripheral blood. The CDR3 DNA reads TGTGCCAGCAGTCCGAGCGGGACCGTCCCCTACGAGCAGTACTTC. Its translation is CASSPSGTVPYEQYF.